What follows are 18 T cell receptor beta chains derived from one specimen sequenced in a study of early T cells in non-severe SARS-CoV-2 infection. TCRdb fed the 5' RACE reads into MiXCR, producing one record per CDR3 protein. This table holds about 69,000 distinct CDR3 sequences, approximately 4.6% found once. This specimen was whole blood, taken at baseline. Source of these receptors: an adult who was a healthcare worker with PCR-confirmed SARS-CoV-2 infection or an uninfected control (not recorded which). The donor label of this sample is uncertain.

This clonotype was detected many times. The J gene is TRBJ1-1, the V gene TRBV27, with 7 bases identical to TRBD1. Looked up from germline, CDR1 is MNHEY and CDR2 is SMNVEV (reference sequence). This CDR3 region has 14 residues. V shed 8 bases, J shed 1 base, and the junction held 7 bases outside the gene matches. This chain's CDR3 is CASGQDSPNTEAFF. The CDR3 DNA is TGTGCCAGCGGACAGGACAGCCCGAACACTGAAGCTTTCTTT.

The chain joins TRBV19 to TRBJ1-6; TRBD1 matches at 9 bases. CDR1 LNHDA and CDR2 SQIVND come from the germline V gene (reference sequence). The CDR3 totals 13 residues. V dropped 8 bases and J dropped 6; count of bases not matched to a gene: 2. CDR3 DNA sequence: TGTGCCAGTGGGACAGGGAGTAATTCACCCCTCCACTTT. It is translated as CASGTGSNSPLHF.

This clonotype occurred a few times. The V and J genes are TRBV5-1 and TRBJ2-2, with D maybe TRBD1 (5 bases). Trimming shortened V by 1 base and J by 2 bases, and 12 bases separated the two germline ends. CDR1 and CDR2 (germline): SGHRS, YFSETQ. CDR3 length: 16 residues. The DNA for the CDR3 is TGCGCCAGCAGCTTGTCCACAGGAGTTAACACCGGGGAGCTGTTTTTT. Translated: CASSLSTGVNTGELFF. Using reference TRBV5-1 and TRBJ2-2 for the parts outside the CDR3, the full variable domain is KAGVTQTPRYLIKTRGQQVTLSCSPISGHRSVSWYQQTPGQGLQFLFEYFSETQRNKGNFPGRFSGRQFSNSRSEMNVSTLELGDSALYLCASSLSTGVNTGELFFGEGSRLTVL.

This clonotype was recorded many times. The V call is TRBV9, the J call TRBJ2-2, with D possibly matching TRBD2 (5 bases). The CDR3 totals 15 residues. CDR1 is SGDLS and CDR2 is YYNGEE in the germline V gene. The germline V and J ends were trimmed by 0 bases and 4 bases, with 10 bases remaining between them. CDR3 residues: CASSVDASLTGELFF. The CDR3 DNA sequence: TGTGCCAGCAGCGTAGACGCTAGCCTCACCGGGGAGCTGTTTTTT. The full variable domain, its missing parts supplied by reference TRBV9 and TRBJ2-2, is DSGVTQTPKHLITATGQRVTLRCSPRSGDLSVYWYQQSLDQGLQFLIQYYNGEERAKGNILERFSAQQFPDLHSELNLSSLELGDSALYFCASSVDASLTGELFFGEGSRLTVL.

This clonotype was detected a few times. The J gene is TRBJ2-5, the V gene TRBV5-1, with D possibly being TRBD2 (5 bases). Between the trimmed V and J ends, which lost 2 bases and 4 bases, there was a span of 15 bases. This CDR3 is 15 amino acids long. In germline, CDR1 is SGHRS, CDR2 YFSETQ. In DNA form, the CDR3 reads TGCGCCAGCAGCTTAACCGGGGTCGGACGAGAGACCCAGTACTTC. This gives the protein CASSLTGVGRETQYF.

This clonotype was picked up many times. The chain is built from TRBV10-2 and TRBJ1-1, with D unresolved. CDR1 and CDR2 from the germline V gene are WSHSY and SAAADI. The CDR3 has 12 residues. V was trimmed by 7 bases and J by 1 base, leaving 7 bases between them. The CDR3 reads CASIAANTEAFF. CDR3 bases: TGCGCCAGCATCGCCGCGAACACTGAAGCTTTCTTT.

This clonotype occurred a few times. The genes are TRBV5-1 and TRBJ1-6; tentatively, D is TRBD1 (6 bases). Germline V gene data show CDR1 as SGHRS and CDR2 as YFSETQ. Trimming stripped 0 bases from V and 10 bases from J, with 8 bases between. This CDR3 spans 13 amino acids. Here the CDR3 reads CASSLAGASPLHF. In DNA, the CDR3 is TGCGCCAGCAGCTTGGCGGGGGCCTCACCCCTCCACTTT.

This clonotype was recorded a few times. CDR3 amino acids: CASSLGGLTDTQYF. CDR3 nucleotides: TGTGCCAGCAGCTTAGGCGGACTGACAGATACGCAGTATTTT. This chain links TRBV7-8 with TRBJ2-3; tentatively, D is TRBD2 (5 bases). There are 14 residues in the CDR3. The germline V gene encodes CDR1 SGHVS and CDR2 FQNEAQ. The V and J ends lost 1 base and 3 bases respectively, with 8 bases between them.

This rearrangement joins TRBV6-5 to TRBJ1-1; perhaps TRBD1 as D (6 bases). Trimming removed 5 bases from V and 1 base from J, with 8 bases in between. The V gene's germline CDR1 is MNHEY and CDR2 SVGAGI. The CDR3 is 13 amino acids. CDR3 nucleotide sequence: TGTGCCAGCAGTATGGGACAGAACACTGAAGCTTTCTTT. Its protein product is CASSMGQNTEAFF.

This chain links TRBV12-3 or TRBV12-4 with TRBJ1-2, with 11 bases that match TRBD1. CDR3 length: 13 residues. The ends lost 7 bases at V and 6 bases at J; junction bases unmatched: 4. Written as DNA, the CDR3 is TGTGCCAGCATCGGGACAGGGGGACATGGCTACACCTTC. This codes for CASIGTGGHGYTF.

The sample holds many counts of this clonotype. The V gene is TRBV6-5, the J gene TRBJ2-7, with TRBD2 matching 7 bases. J lost 3 bases, V lost 8 bases, and 16 bases had no gene match. This CDR3 is built from 16 residues. The germline V gene encodes CDR1 MNHEY and CDR2 SVGAGI. Here the CDR3 reads CASPQEGGTHVYEQYF. The CDR3 DNA reads TGTGCCAGCCCCCAGGAGGGAGGGACTCACGTCTACGAGCAGTACTTC.

This clonotype was seen at least ten times. The CDR3 spells CASSLAGQGNNYGYTF. The CDR3 DNA reads as TGTGCCAGCAGCTTGGCAGGACAGGGGAATAACTATGGCTACACCTTC. The rearrangement uses TRBV5-5 and TRBJ1-2, with 9 bases that match TRBD1. There are 16 residues in the CDR3. CDR1 is SGHKS, CDR2 YYEKEE, per germline (reference sequence). V trimming: 0 bases; J trimming: 1 base; junction bases outside the gene matches: 4.

This clonotype was detected ten times or more. The chain uses TRBV29-1 and TRBJ2-1, with TRBD1 as a possible D gene (5 bases). Germline CDR1 is SQVTM and CDR2 is ANQGSEA. This CDR3 is built from 14 residues. The V end was cut by 3 bases, the J end by 6 bases, with 15 bases between. CDR3 in amino acids: CSVDQGLSTNEQFF. CDR3 nucleotides: TGCAGCGTTGATCAGGGATTGTCCACCAATGAGCAGTTCTTC.

The V call is TRBV10-2, the J call TRBJ1-2; D gene uncertain. This CDR3 comprises 15 residues. Germline-derived CDR1 and CDR2 are WSHSY and SAAADI. The V end lost 2 bases, the J end lost 3 bases, and 13 bases lay between the germline ends. The CDR3 DNA reads as TGCGCCAGCAGTGAGACGGACCCCCGGTACTATGGCTACACCTTC. Translation gives CASSETDPRYYGYTF.

This clonotype was seen only a few times. This chain uses TRBV19 with TRBJ2-1, with D perhaps matching TRBD2 (5 bases). V was shortened by 2 bases and J by 1 base, with 12 bases between the two germline ends. Germline V gene lookup returns CDR1 LNHDA and CDR2 SQIVND (reference sequence). The CDR3 loop spans 16 amino acids. CDR3 sequence reads: CASSITRRGSYNEQFF. Here the CDR3 DNA reads TGTGCCAGTAGTATAACTCGTCGGGGTTCCTACAATGAGCAGTTCTTC.

This clonotype has a count of ten or more. This chain connects TRBV7-9 to TRBJ1-1; tentative D call: TRBD1 (6 bases). V lost 7 bases and J 1 base, leaving 13 bases between the germline ends. This CDR3 region has 14 residues. Per the germline V gene, CDR1 is SEHNR and CDR2 is FQNEAQ (reference sequence). As DNA, the CDR3 is TGTGCCAGCATCCTAGGACAGACGAACACTGAAGCTTTCTTT. Amino acids: CASILGQTNTEAFF.

This clonotype was counted at least ten times. This sequence joins TRBV6-5 and TRBJ2-1, with D tentatively TRBD1 (5 bases). V lost 6 bases and J 0 bases, leaving 9 bases between the germline ends. Germline loops: CDR1 MNHEY, CDR2 SVGAGI. The CDR3 runs 14 residues. The CDR3 loop reads CASRPDSSYNEQFF. The CDR3 bases are TGTGCCAGCAGACCCGACAGCTCCTACAATGAGCAGTTCTTC.

The chain is built from TRBV20-1 and TRBJ2-7; D might be TRBD1 (5 bases). The V gene's germline CDR1 is DFQATT and CDR2 SNEGSKA (reference sequence). This CDR3 comprises 11 residues. V was shortened by 5 bases and J by 4 bases, with 9 bases between the two germline ends. The CDR3 sequence is CSAADKYEQYF. In DNA form, the CDR3 reads TGCAGTGCTGCGGACAAATACGAGCAGTACTTC.